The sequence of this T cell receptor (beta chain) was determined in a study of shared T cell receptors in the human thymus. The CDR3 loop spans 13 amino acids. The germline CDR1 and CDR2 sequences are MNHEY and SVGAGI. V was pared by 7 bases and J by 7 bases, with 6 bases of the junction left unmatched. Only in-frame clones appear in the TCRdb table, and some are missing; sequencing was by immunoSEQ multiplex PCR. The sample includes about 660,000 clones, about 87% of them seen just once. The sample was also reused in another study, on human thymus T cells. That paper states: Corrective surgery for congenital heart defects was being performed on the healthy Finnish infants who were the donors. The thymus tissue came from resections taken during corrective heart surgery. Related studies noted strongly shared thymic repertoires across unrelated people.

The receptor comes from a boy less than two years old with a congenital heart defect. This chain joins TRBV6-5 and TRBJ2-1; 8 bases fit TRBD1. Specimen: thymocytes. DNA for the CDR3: TGTGCCAGCACCTCGGACAGGGAGAATGAGCAGTTCTTC. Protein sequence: CASTSDRENEQFF.